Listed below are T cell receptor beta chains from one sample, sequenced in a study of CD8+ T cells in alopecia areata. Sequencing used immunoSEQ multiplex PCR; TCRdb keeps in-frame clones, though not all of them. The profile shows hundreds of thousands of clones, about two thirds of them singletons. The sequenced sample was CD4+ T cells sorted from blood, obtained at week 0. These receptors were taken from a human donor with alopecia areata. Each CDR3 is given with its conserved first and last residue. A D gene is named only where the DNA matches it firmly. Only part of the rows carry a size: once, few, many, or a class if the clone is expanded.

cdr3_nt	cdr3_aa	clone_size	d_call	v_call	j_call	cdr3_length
TGTGCCAGCACGAACACTGAAGCTTTCTTT	CASTNTEAFF	once	NA	TRBV2	TRBJ1-1	10
TGTGCCTGGGTTTGGGGGGTGGGGACTGAAGCTTTCTTT	CAWVWGVGTEAFF	NA	NA	TRBV30	TRBJ1-1	13
TGCGCCAGCAGCCAAGAACATGACGCTTATGGCTACACCTTC	CASSQEHDAYGYTF	few	NA	TRBV4-3	TRBJ1-2	14
TGTGCCAGCAGGCCTGCTGGCGTCTTC	CASRPAGVF	NA	NA	TRBV5-7	TRBJ2-1	9
TGTGCCTGGACGCGACAGGGGGCGCCTGGGGCCAACGTCCTGACTTTC	CAWTRQGAPGANVLTF	NA	TRBD1	TRBV30	TRBJ2-6	16
TGTGCCAGCAGCTTAGGGTCTCCCTTAGTACAGGAGACCCAGTACTTC	CASSLGSPLVQETQYF	few	NA	TRBV7-3	TRBJ2-5	16
TGTGCCGGCAGTTCCCGGGGGACTAACACCGGGGAGCTGTTTTTT	CAGSSRGTNTGELFF	NA	NA	TRBV6-5	TRBJ2-2	15
TGTGCCAGCAGCTTGGGTCCCCCGAGGGGTAATGGCTACACCTTC	CASSLGPPRGNGYTF	NA	NA	TRBV5-6	TRBJ1-2	15
TGCAGTGCTAGTAGACCTTATGGCTACACCTTC	CSASRPYGYTF	once	NA	TRBV20-1	TRBJ1-2	11
TGTGCCTGGAGCGACATTGACTATGGCTACACCTTC	CAWSDIDYGYTF	NA	NA	TRBV30	TRBJ1-2	12
TGTGCCAGTAGTATTTCTGGGCGGACTGAAGCTTTCTTT	CASSISGRTEAFF	NA	NA	TRBV19	TRBJ1-1	13
TGTGCCTGGAGCGGTTCGGGACAGGGGTATTCACCCCTCCACTTT	CAWSGSGQGYSPLHF	NA	TRBD1	TRBV30	TRBJ1-6	15
TGCAGCGGGAAGCGGGGAGAGACCCAGTACTTC	CSGKRGETQYF	NA	TRBD2	TRBV29-1	TRBJ2-5	11
TGTGCCAGCAGCTTGGCGGCCTTCACCGGGGAGCTGTTTTTT	CASSLAAFTGELFF	NA	NA	TRBV5-6	TRBJ2-2	14
TGTGCCAGCAGGAGGGATAGCAATCAGCCCCAGCATTTT	CASRRDSNQPQHF	NA	NA	TRBV6-6	TRBJ1-5	13